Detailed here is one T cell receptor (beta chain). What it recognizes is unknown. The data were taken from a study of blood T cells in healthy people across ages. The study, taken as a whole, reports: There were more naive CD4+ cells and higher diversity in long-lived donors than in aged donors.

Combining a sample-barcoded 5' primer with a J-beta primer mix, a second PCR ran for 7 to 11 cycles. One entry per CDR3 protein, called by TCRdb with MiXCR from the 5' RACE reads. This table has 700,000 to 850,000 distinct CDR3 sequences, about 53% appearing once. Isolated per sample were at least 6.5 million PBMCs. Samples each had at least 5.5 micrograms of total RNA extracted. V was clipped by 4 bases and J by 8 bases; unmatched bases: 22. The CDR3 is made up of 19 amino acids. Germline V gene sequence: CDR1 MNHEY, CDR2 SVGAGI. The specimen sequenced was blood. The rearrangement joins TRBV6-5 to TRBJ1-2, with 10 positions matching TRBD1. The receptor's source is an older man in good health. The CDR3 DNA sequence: TGTGCCAGCAGTTTCACAATGACAGGGGGCTTATCAGCGGCGTGGGGCTACACCTTC. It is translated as CASSFTMTGGLSAAWGYTF.